This TCR beta chain stems from a study of siplizumab effects on memory and regulatory T cells. Study findings and constraints: The alloresponse seemed to draw substantially on naive T cells, which appeared more diverse than memory cells. Proof of suppressive function in proliferating Tregs from siplizumab cultures was not established.

V trimming: 6 bases; J trimming: 4 bases; junction bases outside the gene matches: 2. The CDR3 sequence is 14 residues long. In germline, CDR1 is SGHNT, CDR2 YENEEA. Comment on this clone: Its antigen is as yet unknown.

Assays were performed on 95,000 to 100,000 TCR templates per sample. Produced via immunoSEQ multiplex PCR; TCRdb's table is partial and in-frame only. The table has around 100,000 clones, around 90% seen once; the top ten hold more than 10%. Sequencing was carried out using non-Treg CD4+ T cells sorted from blood. This receptor was taken from a human donor in good health. V and J are TRBV11-3 and TRBJ2-1; 11 bases match TRBD2. The CDR3 reads CASRRLAGYNEQFF. In DNA, the CDR3 is TGTGCCAGCAGACGACTAGCGGGGTACAATGAGCAGTTCTTC.